Given below is one TCR beta chain in context. Original processing methods: Filtering was not the same, since immunoSEQ gave junction-only sequences without quality scores. Sequenced by immunoSEQ multiplex PCR; TCRdb stores in-frame clones only, minus some. The V and J calls and the clone size are those of that table, but D and trimming were determined from the DNA. The table has 2,100,000 or so clones, approximately 94% seen once. Trimming pared 0 bases from V and 5 bases from J, leaving 12 bases between. Per the germline V gene, CDR1 is SGHRS and CDR2 is YFSETQ. The CDR3 sequence is 14 residues long. This record belongs to a study of shared clonotypes between healthy human individuals. There were only Caucasian adults among the donors, and all lived in Nashville, Tennessee. Division of CD4+ cells produced a CD45RA+ naive subset and a CD45RA-negative memory subset.

Sequencing was carried out using naive CD4+ T cells sorted from blood. As for subset: CD45RA+ positively selected. This chain joins TRBV5-1 and TRBJ2-7; no reliable D call. The clonotype comes from a man younger than 30 in good health. CDR3 DNA: TGCGCCAGCAGCTTGGCGCAGGTAGCCGACGAGCAGTACTTC. Its translation is CASSLAQVADEQYF.